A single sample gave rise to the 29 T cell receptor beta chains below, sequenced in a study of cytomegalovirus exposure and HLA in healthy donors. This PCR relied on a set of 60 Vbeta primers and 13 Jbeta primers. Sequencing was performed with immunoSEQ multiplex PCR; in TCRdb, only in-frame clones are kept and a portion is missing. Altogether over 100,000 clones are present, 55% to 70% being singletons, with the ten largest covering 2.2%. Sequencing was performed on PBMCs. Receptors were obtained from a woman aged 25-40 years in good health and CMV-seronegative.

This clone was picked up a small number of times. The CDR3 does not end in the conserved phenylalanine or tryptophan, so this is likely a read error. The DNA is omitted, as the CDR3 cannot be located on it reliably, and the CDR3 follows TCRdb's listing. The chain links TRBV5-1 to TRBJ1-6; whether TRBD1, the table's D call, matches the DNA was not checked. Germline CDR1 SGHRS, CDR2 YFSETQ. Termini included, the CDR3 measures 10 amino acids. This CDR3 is CASSPCGAQV.

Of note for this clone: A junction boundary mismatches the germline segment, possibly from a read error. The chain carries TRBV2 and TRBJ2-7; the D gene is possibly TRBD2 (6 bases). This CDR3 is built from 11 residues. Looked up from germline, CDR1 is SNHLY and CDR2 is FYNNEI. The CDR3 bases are TGTGCCAGCACCCCCTCGGGGGACTCCACCTTC. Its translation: CASTPSGDSTF.

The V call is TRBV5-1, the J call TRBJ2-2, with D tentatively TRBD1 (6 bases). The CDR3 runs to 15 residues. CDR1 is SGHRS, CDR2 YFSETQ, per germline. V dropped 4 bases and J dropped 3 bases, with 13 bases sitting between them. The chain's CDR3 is CASSPGHLDTGELFF. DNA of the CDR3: TGCGCCAGCAGCCCGGGACACTTGGACACCGGGGAGCTGTTTTTT.

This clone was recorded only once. This CDR3 reads CASGRTEANQPQHF. CDR3 bases: TGTGCCAGCGGTAGGACAGAGGCCAATCAGCCCCAGCATTTT. The chain employs TRBV6-1 and TRBJ1-5; TRBD1 is a possible D gene (6 bases). Germline CDR1 and CDR2: MNHNS and SASEGT. The CDR3 has 14 amino acids. The ends were cut back, 8 bases at V and 3 bases at J, with 14 bases in the middle.

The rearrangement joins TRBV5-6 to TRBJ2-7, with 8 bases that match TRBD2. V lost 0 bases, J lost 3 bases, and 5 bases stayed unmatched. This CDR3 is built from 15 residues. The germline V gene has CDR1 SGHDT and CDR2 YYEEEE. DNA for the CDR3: TGTGCCAGCAGCTTGGGTGCGGGAGGTCTCTACGAGCAGTACTTC. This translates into CASSLGAGGLYEQYF.

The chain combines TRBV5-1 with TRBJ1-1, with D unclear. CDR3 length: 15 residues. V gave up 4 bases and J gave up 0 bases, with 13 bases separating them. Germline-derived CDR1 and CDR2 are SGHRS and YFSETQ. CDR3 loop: CASSPQTNMNTEAFF. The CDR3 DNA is TGCGCCAGCAGCCCGCAAACCAACATGAACACTGAAGCTTTCTTT. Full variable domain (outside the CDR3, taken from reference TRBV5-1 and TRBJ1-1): KAGVTQTPRYLIKTRGQQVTLSCSPISGHRSVSWYQQTPGQGLQFLFEYFSETQRNKGNFPGRFSGRQFSNSRSEMNVSTLELGDSALYLCASSPQTNMNTEAFFGQGTRLTVV.

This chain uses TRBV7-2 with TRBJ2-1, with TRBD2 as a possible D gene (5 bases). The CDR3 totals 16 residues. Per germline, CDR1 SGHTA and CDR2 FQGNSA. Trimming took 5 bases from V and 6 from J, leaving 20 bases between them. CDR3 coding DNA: TGTGCCAGCAGCCCTTACGGGCCCCGAGGAGGCAATGAGCAGTTCTTC. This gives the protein CASSPYGPRGGNEQFF.

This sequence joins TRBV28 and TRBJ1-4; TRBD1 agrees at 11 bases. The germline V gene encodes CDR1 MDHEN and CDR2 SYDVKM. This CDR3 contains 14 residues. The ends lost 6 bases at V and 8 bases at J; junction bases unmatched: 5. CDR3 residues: CASRAGQGGEKLFF. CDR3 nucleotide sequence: TGTGCCAGCAGGGCGGGACAGGGGGGCGAAAAACTGTTTTTT.

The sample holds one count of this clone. The CDR3 spells CASSLGVAGPSGELFF. CDR3 in DNA: TGCGCCAGCAGCTTGGGGGTAGCGGGACCTTCCGGGGAGCTGTTTTTT. This rearrangement joins TRBV5-1 to TRBJ2-2; 8 nucleotides match TRBD2. Germline V gene sequence: CDR1 SGHRS, CDR2 YFSETQ. Losses at the gene ends were 0 bases for V and 6 bases for J; bases not matched to a gene: 7. The CDR3 runs 16 residues.

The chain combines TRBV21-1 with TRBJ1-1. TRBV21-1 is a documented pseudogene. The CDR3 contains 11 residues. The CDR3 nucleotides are TGTGCCAGCAGCAACCTATGTGAAGCTTTCTTT. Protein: CASSNLCEAFF.

The CDR3 loop reads CASLGLAGIYEQYF. The CDR3 DNA is TGTGCCAGCCTCGGACTAGCGGGAATCTACGAGCAGTACTTC. This chain links TRBV11-2 with TRBJ2-7; 12 bases line up with TRBD2. This CDR3 is 14 amino acids long. Trimming removed 8 bases from V and 3 bases from J; junction bases left unmatched: 5. Per the germline V gene, CDR1 is SGHAT and CDR2 is FQNNGV.

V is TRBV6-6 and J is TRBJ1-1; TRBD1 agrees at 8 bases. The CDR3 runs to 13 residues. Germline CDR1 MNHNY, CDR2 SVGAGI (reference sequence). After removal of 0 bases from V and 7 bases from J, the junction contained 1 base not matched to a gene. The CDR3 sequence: CASSYSGQVEAFF. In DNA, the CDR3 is TGTGCCAGCAGTTACTCGGGACAGGTTGAAGCTTTCTTT.

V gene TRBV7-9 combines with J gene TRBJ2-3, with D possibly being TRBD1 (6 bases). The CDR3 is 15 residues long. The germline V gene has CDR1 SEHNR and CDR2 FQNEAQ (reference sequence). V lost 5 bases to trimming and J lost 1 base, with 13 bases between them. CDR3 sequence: CASSQNRVGTDTQYF. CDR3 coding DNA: TGTGCCAGCAGCCAGAACAGGGTCGGCACAGATACGCAGTATTTT.

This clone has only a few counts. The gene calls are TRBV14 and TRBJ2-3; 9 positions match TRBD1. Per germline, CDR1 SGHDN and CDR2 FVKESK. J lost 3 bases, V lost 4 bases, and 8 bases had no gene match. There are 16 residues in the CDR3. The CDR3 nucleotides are TGTGCCAGCAGCCGCACTCCGGGACAGGGAACAGATACGCAGTATTTT. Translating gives CASSRTPGQGTDTQYF.

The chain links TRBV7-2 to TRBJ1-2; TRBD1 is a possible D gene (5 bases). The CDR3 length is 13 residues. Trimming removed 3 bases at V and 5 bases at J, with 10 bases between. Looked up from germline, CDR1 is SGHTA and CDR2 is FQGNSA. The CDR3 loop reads CASSFGGRYGYTF. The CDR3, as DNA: TGTGCCAGCAGCTTCGGGGGAAGGTATGGCTACACCTTC.

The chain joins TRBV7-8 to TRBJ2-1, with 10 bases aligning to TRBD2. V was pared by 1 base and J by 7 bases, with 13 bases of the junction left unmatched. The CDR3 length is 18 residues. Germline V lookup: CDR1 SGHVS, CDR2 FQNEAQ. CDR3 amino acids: CASSLVGPSGRAGNEQFF. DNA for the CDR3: TGTGCCAGCAGCTTAGTGGGCCCCAGCGGGAGGGCCGGTAATGAGCAGTTCTTC.

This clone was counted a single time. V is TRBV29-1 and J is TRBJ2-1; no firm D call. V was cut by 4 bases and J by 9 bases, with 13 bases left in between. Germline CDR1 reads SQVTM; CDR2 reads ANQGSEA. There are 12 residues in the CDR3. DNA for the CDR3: TGCAGCGTTGGGTATAAGTACGGTGAGCAGTTCTTC. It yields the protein CSVGYKYGEQFF.

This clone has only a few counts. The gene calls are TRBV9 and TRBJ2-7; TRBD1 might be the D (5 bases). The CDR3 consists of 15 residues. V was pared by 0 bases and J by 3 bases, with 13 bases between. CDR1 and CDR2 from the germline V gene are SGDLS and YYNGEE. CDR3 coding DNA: TGTGCCAGCAGCGTAGGGCCAGGGTTGGTCTACGAGCAGTACTTC. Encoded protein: CASSVGPGLVYEQYF.

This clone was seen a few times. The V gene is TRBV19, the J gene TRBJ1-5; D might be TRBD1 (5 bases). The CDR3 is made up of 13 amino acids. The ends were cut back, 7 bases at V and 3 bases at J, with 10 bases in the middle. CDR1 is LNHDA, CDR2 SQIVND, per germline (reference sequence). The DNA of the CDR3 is TGTGCCAGTACTGTACAGGTCAATCAGCCCCAGCATTTT. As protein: CASTVQVNQPQHF.

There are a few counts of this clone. CDR3 in amino acids: CARGPPGLQETQYF. The CDR3 nucleotides are TGTGCCAGGGGACCCCCGGGACTCCAAGAGACCCAGTACTTC. The chain combines TRBV2 with TRBJ2-5; a weak D match, TRBD2 (6 bases). Between the trimmed V and J ends, which lost 9 bases and 1 base, there was a span of 15 bases. CDR1 and CDR2 (germline): SNHLY, FYNNEI. The CDR3 is made up of 14 amino acids.

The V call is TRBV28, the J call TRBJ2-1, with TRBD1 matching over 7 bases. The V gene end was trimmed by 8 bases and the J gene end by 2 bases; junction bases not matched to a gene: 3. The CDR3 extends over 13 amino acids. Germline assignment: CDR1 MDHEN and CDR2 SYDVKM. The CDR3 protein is CASSTGAYNEQFF. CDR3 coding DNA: TGTGCCAGCTCAACAGGGGCCTACAATGAGCAGTTCTTC.

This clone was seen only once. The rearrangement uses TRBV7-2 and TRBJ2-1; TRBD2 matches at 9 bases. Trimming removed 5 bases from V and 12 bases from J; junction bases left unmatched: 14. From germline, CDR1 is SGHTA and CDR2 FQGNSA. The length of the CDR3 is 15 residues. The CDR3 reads CASSPAPSGRSGQFF. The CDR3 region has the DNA TGTGCCAGCAGCCCTGCCCCCAGCGGGAGGTCGGGGCAGTTCTTC.

The CDR3 protein is CASSSRRDSGANVLTF. CDR3 in DNA: TGCGCCAGCAGCTCGCGACGGGACTCTGGGGCCAACGTCCTGACTTTC. V gene TRBV4-1 combines with J gene TRBJ2-6; possibly TRBD2 for D (5 bases). The CDR3 runs 16 residues. Trimming took off 5 bases at V and 0 bases at J, with 11 bases between the two ends. Germline V gives CDR1 MGHRA, CDR2 YSYEKL.

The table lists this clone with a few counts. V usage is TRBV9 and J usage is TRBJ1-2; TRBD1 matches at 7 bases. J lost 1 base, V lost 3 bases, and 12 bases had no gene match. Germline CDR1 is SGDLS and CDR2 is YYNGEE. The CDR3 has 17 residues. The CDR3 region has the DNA TGTGCCAGCAGCGCTCCTGCCGGGACAGATTTTAACTATGGCTACACCTTC. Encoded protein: CASSAPAGTDFNYGYTF.

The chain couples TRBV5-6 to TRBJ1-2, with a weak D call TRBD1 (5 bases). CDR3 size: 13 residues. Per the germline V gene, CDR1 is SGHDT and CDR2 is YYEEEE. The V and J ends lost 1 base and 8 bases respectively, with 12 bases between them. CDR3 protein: CASSLRAGLGYTF. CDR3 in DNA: TGTGCCAGCAGCTTGAGGGCAGGGTTAGGCTACACCTTC.

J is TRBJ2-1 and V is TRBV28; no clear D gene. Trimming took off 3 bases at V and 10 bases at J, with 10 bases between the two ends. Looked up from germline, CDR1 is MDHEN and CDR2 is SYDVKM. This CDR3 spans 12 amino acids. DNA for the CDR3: TGTGCCAGCAGTTTTTCCCAACTGGAGCAGTTCTTC. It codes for CASSFSQLEQFF.

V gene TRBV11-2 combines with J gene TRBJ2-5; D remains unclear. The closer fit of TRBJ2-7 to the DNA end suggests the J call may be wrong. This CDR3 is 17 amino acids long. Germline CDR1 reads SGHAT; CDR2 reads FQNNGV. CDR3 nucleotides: TGTGCCAGCAGCTTAGATGGAGCGAACTTCGAACCCTACGAGCAGTACTTC. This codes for CASSLDGANFEPYEQYF.

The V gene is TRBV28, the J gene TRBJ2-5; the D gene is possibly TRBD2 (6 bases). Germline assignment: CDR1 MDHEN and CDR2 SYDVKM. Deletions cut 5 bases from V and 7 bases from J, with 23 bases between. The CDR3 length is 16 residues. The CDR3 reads CASSPDGGWRGSTQYF. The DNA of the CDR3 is TGTGCCAGCAGTCCCGACGGAGGCTGGAGGGGTTCGACCCAGTACTTC.

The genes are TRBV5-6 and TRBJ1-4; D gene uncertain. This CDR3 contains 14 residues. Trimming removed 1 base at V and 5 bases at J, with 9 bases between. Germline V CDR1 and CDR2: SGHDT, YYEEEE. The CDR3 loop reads CASSLTDPNEKLFF. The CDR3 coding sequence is TGTGCCAGCAGCTTGACAGACCCAAATGAAAAACTGTTTTTT.